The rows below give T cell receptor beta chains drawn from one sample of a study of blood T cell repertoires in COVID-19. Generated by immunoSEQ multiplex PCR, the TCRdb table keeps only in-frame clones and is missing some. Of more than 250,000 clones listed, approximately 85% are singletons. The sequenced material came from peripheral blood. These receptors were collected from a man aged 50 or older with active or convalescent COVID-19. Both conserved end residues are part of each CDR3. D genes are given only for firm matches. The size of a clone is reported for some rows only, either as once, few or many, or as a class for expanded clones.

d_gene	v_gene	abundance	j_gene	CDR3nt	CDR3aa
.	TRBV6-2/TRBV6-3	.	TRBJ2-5	TGTGCCAGCAGCTCCGGCCCCTATGGGCAGACCCAGTACTTC	CASSSGPYGQTQYF
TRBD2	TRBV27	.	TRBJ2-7	TGTGCCAGCAGTTCCCCCGGGGAGGGACCGGCCTACGAGCAGTACTTC	CASSSPGEGPAYEQYF
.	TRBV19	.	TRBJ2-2	TGTGCCAGTAGTAAGGTCAGACACTCGAACACCGGGGAGCTGTTTTTT	CASSKVRHSNTGELFF
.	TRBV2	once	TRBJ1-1	TGTGCCAGCAGTGAGACTCTAATGGCTGAAGCTTTCTTT	CASSETLMAEAFF
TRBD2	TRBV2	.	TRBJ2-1	TGTGCCAGCAGCCCGATAGCGGGGCCCTACAATGAGCAGTTCTTC	CASSPIAGPYNEQFF
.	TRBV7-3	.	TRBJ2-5	TGTGCCAGCAGCTTATTCCCAGGAGAGACCCAGTACTTC	CASSLFPGETQYF
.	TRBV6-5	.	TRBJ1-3	TGTGCCAGCAGTTATAGTATATCTGGAAACACCATATATTTT	CASSYSISGNTIYF
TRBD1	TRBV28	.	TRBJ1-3	TGTGCCAGCAGTTCAACCTTGGGACAGGACGCTGGAAACACCATATATTTT	CASSSTLGQDAGNTIYF
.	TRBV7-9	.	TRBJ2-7	TGTGCCACATCCTTGTTAGGGCAGGGCAAGAAGGAGCAGTACTTC	CATSLLGQGKKEQYF
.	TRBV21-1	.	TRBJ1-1	TGTGCCAGCACCCTGACAGGGGCCAACAACACTGAAGCTTTCTTT	CASTLTGANNTEAFF
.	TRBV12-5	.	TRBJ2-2	TGTGCTAGTGGTTTGGTATCAGGCGGGGAGCTGTTTTTT	CASGLVSGGELFF